This TCR beta chain comes out of a study of metastatic and nonmetastatic thyroid tumors. Across the study: The comparison covered peripheral blood and tumor or nodule tissue in malignant and benign thyroid patients. Findings and limits, study-wide: Malignant tumors reportedly showed significantly higher TCR beta diversity than benign nodules in both blood and tumor.

Germline lookup yields CDR1 GTSNPN and CDR2 SVGIG (reference sequence). CDR3 length equals 20 residues. The trim removed 0 bases at V and 2 bases at J, leaving 19 bases unmatched. No treatment had been given to any patient before thyroid surgery. This clone was detected only a few times. The antigen is undetermined. Authors' analysis steps: Clinicopathological groups of papillary thyroid cancer showed CDR3 differences that were used to build a distant-metastasis classifier. TCRdb reprocessed the PCR reads using MiXCR. TCRdb's processing, not the authors' own work, is the source of the V and J calls. Of more than 9,500 clones listed, over 9.5% are singletons.

Material: tumor tissue. The sequence derives from a female donor with papillary thyroid cancer or a benign thyroid nodule (not recorded which). Some clones in this sample may be carry-over from other donors' samples. The V and J genes are TRBV30 and TRBJ1-3; 7 bases match TRBD1. The CDR3 protein is CAWSVLTWSPGRGTGNTIYF. The CDR3 DNA follows: TGTGCCTGGAGTGTATTGACATGGTCCCCGGGCAGGGGGACTGGAAACACCATATATTTT.